The present T cell receptor beta chain was sequenced within a study of T-cell reconstitution after alpha-beta-depleted transplantation in children. Unique molecular identifiers were used to barcode this TCRbeta library. From the PCR reads, TCRdb called clonotypes with MiXCR, one entry per CDR3 protein. This table has hundreds of thousands of distinct CDR3 sequences, less than 15% appearing once. This clonotype was recorded at least ten times. The CDR3 covers 15 residues. Deletions cut 5 bases from V and 5 bases from J, with 15 bases between. The germline V gene has CDR1 MNHEY and CDR2 SMNVEV (reference sequence).

This sequence joins TRBV27 and TRBJ2-2; either TRBD1 or TRBD2 may fit D (6 bases each). The source material was PBMCs, sampled from the stem cell graft. This TCR derives from a human donor who donated a stem cell graft to a child with Fanconi anemia. CDR3 sequence reads: CASSALGGRTGELFF. The CDR3, as DNA: TGTGCCAGCAGTGCGTTAGGGGGGCGAACCGGGGAGCTGTTTTTT.